This TCR beta chain was identified during a study of identical twins. After template switching added a universal primer site, the resulting cDNA carried unique molecular identifiers. TCRdb fed the 5' RACE reads into MiXCR, producing one record per CDR3 protein. Among more than 1.5 million distinct CDR3 sequences listed, 25% to 35% were seen once. This CDR3 region has 17 residues. Germline V lookup: CDR1 WSHSY, CDR2 SAAADI. V was trimmed by 4 bases and J by 0 bases, leaving 18 bases between them. General study points: Invariant MAIT and iNKT cells are populations that could partly confound zero-insertion analyses. Out-of-frame alpha sequences common to twins exhibited a surplus of low generation probability.

About this clonotype: Its antigen remains unknown.

This chain connects TRBV10-2 to TRBJ1-1; D remains ambiguous. The receptor comes from a newborn girl in good health. Material for sequencing was cord blood. In DNA form, the CDR3 reads TGCGCCAGCAGTGGGACCGGGCCGACCCTGATGAACACTGAAGCTTTCTTT. This sequence encodes CASSGTGPTLMNTEAFF.